This record covers a single TCR beta chain. What this receptor recognizes is not known. One base away there is no much larger clone; base qualities are not given. RNA was extracted with the RNeasy kit and roughly 0.45 to 1 ug was reverse transcribed using random hexamers. The immunoSEQ multiplex PCR assay, covering 54 Vbeta and 13 Jbeta segments, was used to amplify TCR beta CDR3 regions. Bias from PCR amplification was corrected by using a synthetic template baseline for primer optimization and for computational correction. In the paper's pipeline: Reads were annotated to V, D and J genes according to IMGT and were analyzed with immunoSEQ Analyzer, with only productive sequences retained. Clonality was computed as one minus Shannon entropy normalized by log2 of the number of productive unique sequences. For each patient and control, public and private clones were evaluated among the 100 most prevalent clones. Susac-specific clones were defined as absent from healthy and MS cohorts, around 1,000 published viral clones and other ImmuneACCESS disease sequences. TCRdb reworked the public reads: Q25 trimming with fastp, MiXCR clone assembly, productive beta chains retained. Entries that share a CDR3 protein sequence are merged under the most common genes and DNA. TCRdb, not the original authors, processed these V and J calls. Recorded for this sample are under 200,000 distinct CDR3 sequences; around 90% of them occurred a single time. The ten largest clones add up to 0.087% of the sample.

The source of the sample is a study of CD8 T cells in Susac syndrome (dated by TCRdb to about 2019). Background on the whole study: Among the sequenced Susac syndrome patients, six had clinically active disease and eight were in clinical remission. Susac syndrome patients were therapy-naive, on corticosteroids (some also receiving IVIg), or on IVIg alone at blood withdrawal. Repertoire sequencing was used to test whether CD8+ T cell activation and differentiation in Susac syndrome was antigen driven.

Peripheral blood CD8+ and CD4+ T cells from healthy donors, Susac syndrome patients and multiple sclerosis patients were profiled using high-throughput TCR beta sequencing. Recently defined diagnostic criteria for definite or probable disease were met by the Susac syndrome patients. CD8+ TEMRA cells were enriched by FACS, while bulk CD8+ and CD4+ T cells were purified by magnetic negative isolation. Blood was drawn into EDTA tubes, processed within 24 hours, and PBMCs were isolated by density gradient centrifugation. PBMCs intended for TCR sequencing were cryopreserved in liquid nitrogen and were subsequently thawed in a 37 degrees C water bath. A purity of at least 90% was achieved for sorted or isolated CD4+, CD8+ and CD8+ TEMRA cells. The germline V gene (reference sequence) provides CDR1 DFQATT and CDR2 SNEGSKA. V sheds 1 base and J sheds 2 bases, leaving 13 bases between their ends. The CDR3 spans 15 residues, from the cysteine through the phenylalanine. Only the CDR3 DNA is retained, 45 bases long and in frame from the first base.

Paper-wide results and their limitations: The number of individuals in the TCR sequencing and HLA analysis was acknowledged as relatively small. In the CD4+ T cell repertoire of Susac syndrome patients, clonal expansion was not detected.

The sequence is built from TRBV20-1 and TRBJ2-3, with TRBD2 tentatively as D gene (5 bases match). This receptor was obtained from a human donor with Susac syndrome. Material for sequencing was CD4+ T cells from PBMCs. The sequence in DNA is TGCAGTGCTAGAGCCCTTGCGGGCTACACAGATACGCAGTATTTT. This translates into CSARALAGYTDTQYF.